Below, 31 T cell receptor beta chains from the same sample are listed, as sequenced in a study of regulatory T cells in long-lasting Graves disease. Regarding time point: newly diagnosed GD, antithyroid drugs for less than 3 months. TCR sequences were obtained from RNA taken from PBMCs. Arm-PCR of CDR3 regions and iRepertoire HTBI primers were used to build TCR beta libraries. TCRdb re-called the multiplex PCR reads through MiXCR, storing one row per CDR3 protein. The sample lists under 700,000 distinct CDR3 sequences; about 16% were seen once. This sample was shared with a second study, whose subject was T cells in Graves' hyperthyroidism and ophthalmopathy.

Here the sequenced sample was peripheral blood mononuclear cells (PBMCs), taken at new diagnosis, from a patient treated with antithyroid drugs. These receptors were taken from a woman aged 40 to 65 with Graves disease.

J is TRBJ1-2 and V is TRBV19; D remains unclear. This CDR3 has 15 residues. Trimming removed 5 bases from V and 7 bases from J, with 20 bases in between. Germline CDR1 LNHDA, CDR2 SQIVND (reference sequence). The CDR3 region is CASSSQTSYLFGYTF. In DNA form, the CDR3 reads TGTGCCAGTAGTTCCCAGACATCTTACTTGTTTGGCTACACCTTC.

At least ten counts were recorded for this clonotype. The chain employs TRBV5-1 and TRBJ2-7; 8 bases fit TRBD1. The V segment lost 3 bases and the J segment 4 bases; nucleotides outside the gene matches: 3. In germline, CDR1 is SGHRS, CDR2 YFSETQ. This CDR3 spans 13 amino acids. The DNA of the CDR3 is TGCGCCAGCAGCTGGGACAGGCCTTACGAGCAGTACTTC. It yields the protein CASSWDRPYEQYF.

The chain is built from TRBV18 and TRBJ1-5; 7 nucleotides match TRBD1. V lost 3 bases and J lost 9; bases outside the gene matches: 8. Germline loops: CDR1 KGHSH, CDR2 LQKENI. This CDR3 has 14 residues. The CDR3 DNA reads TGTGCCAGCTCACCCAACAGGGGTGAGGCGCCCCAGCATTTT. Amino acid sequence: CASSPNRGEAPQHF.

This clonotype was found many times. The V and J genes are TRBV12-3 or TRBV12-4 and TRBJ1-2; D not certain. The CDR3 is 15 amino acids. V was clipped by 4 bases and J by 2 bases, with 14 bases between them. This CDR3 is CASSSPGVGNYGYTF. The CDR3 DNA sequence: TGTGCCAGCAGTTCCCCCGGGGTAGGGAACTATGGCTACACCTTC.

This clonotype was detected ten times or more. The chain uses TRBV3-1 and TRBJ2-5; D is possibly TRBD1 (6 bases). Trimming took 11 bases from V and 5 from J, leaving 27 bases between them. This CDR3 spans 16 amino acids. The V gene's germline CDR1 is LGHDT and CDR2 YNNKEL (reference sequence). The CDR3 DNA reads TGTGCCGCAGGGGATTCCGGCATCGGAACGTTCGAGACCCAGTACTTC. This translates into CAAGDSGIGTFETQYF.

The V call is TRBV30, the J call TRBJ1-5; D not certain. V was pared by 1 base and J by 3 bases, with 7 bases between. The CDR3 consists of 13 residues. The germline V gene has CDR1 GTSNPN and CDR2 SVGIG (reference sequence). CDR3 sequence: CAWSDAHNQPQHF. The CDR3 bases are TGTGCCTGGAGTGATGCACACAATCAGCCCCAGCATTTT. Supplemented by reference TRBV30 and TRBJ1-5, the full variable domain reads SQTIHQWPATLVQPVGSPLSLECTVEGTSNPNLYWYRQAAGRGLQLLFYSVGIGQISSEVPQNLSASRPQDRQFILSSKKLLLSDSGFYLCAWSDAHNQPQHFGDGTRLSIL.

The chain carries TRBV18 and TRBJ2-4, with TRBD1 matching over 8 bases. CDR1 KGHSH and CDR2 LQKENI come from the germline V gene. This CDR3 contains 15 residues. The ends lost 0 bases at V and 3 bases at J; junction bases unmatched: 1. The CDR3 loop is CASSPPDRVKNIQYF. Written as DNA, the CDR3 is TGTGCCAGCTCACCACCGGACAGGGTCAAAAACATTCAGTACTTC.

The chain couples TRBV19 to TRBJ1-4; no firm D call. Trimming left V 4 bases short and J 8 bases short, with 8 bases between. This CDR3 region has 12 residues. The germline CDR1 and CDR2 sequences are LNHDA and SQIVND (reference sequence). CDR3 coding DNA: TGTGCCAGTAGTAAAGACGGGGAAAAACTGTTTTTT. Its translation: CASSKDGEKLFF.

This clonotype was seen repeatedly, ten times or more. The gene calls are TRBV20-1 and TRBJ2-7; D possibly corresponds to TRBD2 (6 bases). CDR3 length: 15 residues. Trimming took off 6 bases at V and 2 bases at J, with 20 bases between the two ends. The germline V gene encodes CDR1 DFQATT and CDR2 SNEGSKA (reference sequence). CDR3 sequence (DNA): TGCAGTGCAACGGGAGCCGGCCGGAGTACCTACGAGCAGTACTTC. The encoded protein is CSATGAGRSTYEQYF.

This rearrangement joins TRBV28 to TRBJ1-2; 10 bases fit TRBD1. Unmatched junction bases numbered 3, after V lost 1 base and J lost 4 bases. The CDR3 contains 15 residues. The V gene's germline CDR1 is MDHEN and CDR2 SYDVKM. The CDR3 loop is CASSLSGQGIYGYTF. In DNA form, the CDR3 reads TGTGCCAGCAGTTTATCGGGACAGGGGATCTATGGCTACACCTTC.

This clonotype was detected ten times or more. V is TRBV20-1 and J is TRBJ1-1; TRBD1 aligns across 8 bases. The CDR3 sequence is 16 residues long. The ends lost 5 bases at V and 2 bases at J; junction bases unmatched: 13. Germline V gene sequence: CDR1 DFQATT, CDR2 SNEGSKA (reference sequence). CDR3 region: CSASRTGSSTNTEAFF. The CDR3 DNA reads as TGCAGTGCTTCCCGGACAGGGTCCAGCACAAACACTGAAGCTTTCTTT.

Concerning this clonotype itself: As the CDR3 is not closed by the conserved phenylalanine or tryptophan, this likely results from a read error. It is unclear where the CDR3 begins or ends on the DNA, so no DNA is shown, and the CDR3 is as TCRdb lists it. The rearrangement uses TRBV12-3 or TRBV12-4 and TRBJ1-2; the table's TRBD1 call for D was not verified on the DNA. The CDR3 extends over 17 residues, inclusive of both ends. The CDR3 spells CASSPRRPGQGSYGHTL.

The table lists this clonotype with many counts. The rearrangement joins TRBV30 to TRBJ1-5; D remains unclear. Germline V gives CDR1 GTSNPN, CDR2 SVGIG (reference sequence). The ends were cut back, 0 bases at V and 4 bases at J, with 7 bases in the middle. The CDR3 length is 13 residues. Written as DNA, the CDR3 is TGTGCCTGGAGTGTTTCGGGAAATCAGCCCCAGCATTTT. It yields the protein CAWSVSGNQPQHF.

This chain joins TRBV7-9 and TRBJ2-3; weak D call: TRBD2 (5 bases). CDR1 and CDR2 (germline): SEHNR, FQNEAQ (reference sequence). V shed 1 base and J shed 0 bases, with 14 bases lying between them. The CDR3 covers 17 residues. As DNA, the CDR3 is TGTGCCAGCAGCTTAGTATCCGTACGGACTAGCACAGATACGCAGTATTTT. This encodes CASSLVSVRTSTDTQYF.

Regarding this clonotype: Possible read error: a much larger clone is one base away. The chain's CDR3 is CSGGQGTSYNEQFF. In DNA form, the CDR3 reads TGCAGCGGGGGACAGGGGACCTCCTACAATGAGCAGTTCTTC. The chain combines TRBV29-1 with TRBJ2-1, with TRBD1 matching over 10 bases. Germline values: CDR1 SQVTM, CDR2 ANQGSEA. With V trimmed by 7 bases and J by 0 bases, 3 bases remained unmatched. CDR3 length: 14 amino acids.

This clonotype came up many times. The chain carries TRBV11-2 and TRBJ2-5, with TRBD2 matching over 11 bases. Per the germline V gene, CDR1 is SGHAT and CDR2 is FQNNGV. The J segment lost 3 bases and the V segment lost 0 bases, leaving 9 bases of the junction unmatched. CDR3 length: 18 residues. The CDR3 is CASSLDWASGGTEETQYF. In DNA, the CDR3 is TGTGCCAGCAGCTTAGATTGGGCTAGCGGGGGGACCGAAGAGACCCAGTACTTC.

At least ten counts were recorded for this clonotype. The chain employs TRBV7-8 and TRBJ2-3; possible D gene TRBD1, 6 bases. In germline, CDR1 is SGHVS, CDR2 FQNEAQ. The CDR3 covers 17 residues. V was pared by 1 base and J by 6 bases, with 20 bases between. The DNA of the CDR3 is TGTGCCAGCAGCTTAGATGTTGGCAGGGGCGCTGACGATACGCAGTATTTT. It encodes CASSLDVGRGADDTQYF. Drawing the rest from reference TRBV7-8 and TRBJ2-3, the complete variable domain is GAGVSQSPRYKVAKRGQDVALRCDPISGHVSLFWYQQALGQGPEFLTYFQNEAQLDKSGLPSDRFFAERPEGSVSTLKIQRTQQEDSAVYLCASSLDVGRGADDTQYFGPGTRLTVL.

This clonotype was recorded at least ten times. V gene TRBV4-1 combines with J gene TRBJ2-1, with 14 bases aligning to TRBD2. Trimming cost V 1 base and J 3 bases; bases outside gene matches: 2. CDR3 length equals 17 residues. The germline V gene has CDR1 MGHRA and CDR2 YSYEKL. The CDR3 protein is CASSQGTSGGFYNEQFF. The CDR3 nucleotides read TGCGCCAGCAGCCAAGGGACTAGCGGGGGGTTCTACAATGAGCAGTTCTTC.

The gene calls are TRBV5-1 and TRBJ2-5; D call uncertain. There are 19 residues in the CDR3. Looked up from germline, CDR1 is SGHRS and CDR2 is YFSETQ. V shed 5 bases and J shed 2 bases, with 28 bases lying between them. This CDR3 reads CASSRSRIEAWSNQETQYF. CDR3 DNA sequence: TGCGCCAGCAGTCGGTCCCGAATTGAGGCGTGGAGCAATCAAGAGACCCAGTACTTC.

This clonotype came up many times. The chain uses TRBV10-2 and TRBJ2-5, with a tentative D call TRBD2 (5 bases). The CDR3 sequence is 11 residues long. The V gene lost 7 bases and the J gene lost 5 bases, with 8 bases spanning the gap. Looked up from germline, CDR1 is WSHSY and CDR2 is SAAADI. In DNA form, the CDR3 reads TGCGCCAGCACATGGAGGGAGACCCAGTACTTC. It codes for CASTWRETQYF.

This clonotype was detected many times. The chain couples TRBV2 to TRBJ1-4; 9 nucleotides match TRBD1. The CDR3 is 18 amino acids. The J segment lost 0 bases and the V segment lost 5 bases, leaving 10 bases of the junction unmatched. The germline CDR1 and CDR2 sequences are SNHLY and FYNNEI. This chain's CDR3 is CASSLSGQGPSTNEKLFF. CDR3 in DNA: TGTGCCAGCAGTCTCTCCGGACAGGGGCCCTCAACTAATGAAAAACTGTTTTTT.

This clonotype was seen only a few times. The junction does not match germline at one end; this may be a read error. The chain joins TRBV5-1 to TRBJ2-7; 7 nucleotides align to TRBD1. Germline-derived CDR1 and CDR2 are SGHRS and YFSETQ. This CDR3 spans 15 amino acids. As DNA, the CDR3 is TGCGCCAGCAGCCCTCGGGACAGCTCCTCCAACGAGCAGTACTTC. Amino acids: CASSPRDSSSNEQYF.

The chain couples TRBV5-5 to TRBJ2-6; 8 bases agree with TRBD1. CDR1 and CDR2 from the germline V gene are SGHKS and YYEKEE (reference sequence). The CDR3 is 17 amino acids. Trimming at V came to 0 bases and at J to 0 bases, leaving 2 bases not matched to a gene. CDR3 DNA sequence: TGTGCCAGCAGCTTGGCAGGGGGCAACTCTGGGGCCAACGTCCTGACTTTC. Its protein product is CASSLAGGNSGANVLTF.

The genes are TRBV19 and TRBJ1-1; no firm D call. Germline CDR1 LNHDA, CDR2 SQIVND (reference sequence). V was clipped by 5 bases and J by 2 bases, with 12 bases between them. The CDR3 totals 14 residues. In DNA, the CDR3 is TGTGCCAGTAGTCCCGCGGCGGAAAACACTGAAGCTTTCTTT. Protein product: CASSPAAENTEAFF.

This clonotype was detected many times. The rearrangement links TRBV11-2 to TRBJ1-1; D is ambiguous. Trimming removed 7 bases at V and 5 bases at J, with 20 bases between. The CDR3 length is 15 residues. Germline V gene sequence: CDR1 SGHAT, CDR2 FQNNGV. CDR3 protein: CASKLQAERATEAFF. The CDR3 coding sequence is TGTGCCAGCAAGCTTCAGGCAGAGAGGGCGACTGAAGCTTTCTTT. Filled out from reference TRBV11-2 and TRBJ1-1, the complete variable domain reads EAGVAQSPRYKIIEKRQSVAFWCNPISGHATLYWYQQILGQGPKLLIQFQNNGVVDDSQLPKDRFSAERLKGVDSTLKIQPAKLEDSAVYLCASKLQAERATEAFFGQGTRLTVV.

The chain couples TRBV7-2 to TRBJ2-2, with 9 bases that match TRBD1. This CDR3 region has 15 residues. CDR1 is SGHTA, CDR2 FQGNSA, per germline. V shed 6 bases and J 4 bases; nucleotides not matched to a gene: 6. The DNA for the CDR3 is TGTGCCAGCAGTTGGGGGACAGGGAGCACCGGGGAGCTGTTTTTT. Its protein product is CASSWGTGSTGELFF.

The table lists this clonotype with many counts. The rearrangement uses TRBV6-5 and TRBJ1-1, with unresolved D. The CDR3 contains 11 residues. The ends were cut back, 0 bases at V and 7 bases at J, with 3 bases in the middle. The germline V gene encodes CDR1 MNHEY and CDR2 SVGAGI. The CDR3 sequence: CASSYSHEAFF. As DNA, the CDR3 is TGTGCCAGCAGTTACTCCCATGAAGCTTTCTTT.

A few counts support this clonotype. The chain combines TRBV27 with TRBJ2-1; TRBD1 aligns across 8 bases. The germline V gene encodes CDR1 MNHEY and CDR2 SMNVEV (reference sequence). The CDR3 sequence is 15 residues long. J lost 7 bases, V lost 3 bases, and 8 bases had no gene match. In DNA form, the CDR3 reads TGTGCCAGCAGTTTTTGGACAGGGAGTTTTAATGAGCAGTTCTTC. Its protein product is CASSFWTGSFNEQFF.

This clonotype has ten or more counts. The chain joins TRBV6-5 to TRBJ2-3, with D unresolved. CDR3 length: 15 residues. V lost 2 bases to trimming and J lost 4 bases, with 13 bases between them. From germline, CDR1 is MNHEY and CDR2 SVGAGI. The CDR3 is CASSYSGAGADTQYF. DNA of the CDR3: TGTGCCAGCAGTTACAGTGGCGCTGGGGCAGATACGCAGTATTTT.

This clonotype showed up many times. One junction end does not reproduce the germline sequence, and a read error may be involved. The CDR3 spells CASSLGGGYGYTF. CDR3 DNA: TGTGCCAGCAGCTTAGGAGGGGGCTATGGCTACACCTTC. The chain combines TRBV12-3 or TRBV12-4 with TRBJ1-2, with D possibly being TRBD1 (6 bases). This CDR3 is 13 amino acids long.

This clonotype has a count of ten or more. This chain connects TRBV28 to TRBJ1-2, with a tentative D call TRBD1 (6 bases). Germline CDR1 reads MDHEN; CDR2 reads SYDVKM. The CDR3 extends over 12 amino acids. Trimming cost V 8 bases and J 3 bases, with 10 bases left between them. CDR3 region: CASSGVDYGYTF. CDR3 sequence (DNA): TGTGCCAGCTCAGGGGTTGACTATGGCTACACCTTC.